This T cell receptor (beta chain) derives from a study of naive and memory T cell subsets. In germline, CDR1 is SQVTM, CDR2 ANQGSEA. The germline V and J ends were trimmed by 6 bases and 4 bases, with 15 bases remaining between them. The CDR3 covers 13 residues. The table lists this clonotype with a few counts. An equimolar mix of two oligonucleotides served as the beta constant-region primer for TRBC1 and TRBC2. TCRdb re-called the UMI-ligation and nested PCR reads through MiXCR, storing one row per CDR3 protein. Among 130,000 to 150,000 distinct CDR3 sequences listed, 15% to 20% were seen once. Sequenced: naive CD4+ T cells from blood. The J gene is TRBJ1-1, the V gene TRBV29-1, with D possibly being TRBD1 (6 bases). The receptor comes from a human donor in good health. The CDR3 loop reads CSVEWDTRTEAFF. Written as DNA, the CDR3 is TGCAGCGTGGAATGGGACACCCGCACTGAAGCTTTCTTT. The variable domain in full, with the rest retrieved from reference TRBV29-1 and TRBJ1-1, is SAVISQKPSRDICQRGTSLTIQCQVDSQVTMMFWYRQQPGQSLTLIATANQGSEATYESGFVIDKFPISRPNLTFSTLTVSNMSPEDSSIYLCSVEWDTRTEAFFGQGTRLTVV.